This T cell receptor (beta chain) was sequenced for a study of preoperative IRX-2 immunotherapy in early breast cancer. Treatment reported: preoperative locoregional IRX-2 cytokine immunotherapy. This phase Ib study tested locoregional IRX-2 cytokine immunotherapy given before surgery. The CDR3 extends over 15 amino acids. Germline-derived CDR1 and CDR2 are MNHNS and SASEGT. Trimming took 4 bases from V and 6 from J, leaving 15 bases between them. TCRdb's table, derived via immunoSEQ multiplex PCR, lists solely in-frame clones and lacks some. Among roughly 57,000 clones, roughly 94% were seen once, and the ten largest hold around 1.7%.

Sample acquisition took place from a patient treated with IRX-2 immunotherapy. The receptor's source is a human donor with breast cancer. V usage is TRBV6-1 and J usage is TRBJ2-2; maybe TRBD1 (5 bases). The CDR3 bases are TGTGCCAGCAGTGTGGACATCCCTTTCTCCGGGGAGCTGTTTTTT. Amino acids: CASSVDIPFSGELFF.